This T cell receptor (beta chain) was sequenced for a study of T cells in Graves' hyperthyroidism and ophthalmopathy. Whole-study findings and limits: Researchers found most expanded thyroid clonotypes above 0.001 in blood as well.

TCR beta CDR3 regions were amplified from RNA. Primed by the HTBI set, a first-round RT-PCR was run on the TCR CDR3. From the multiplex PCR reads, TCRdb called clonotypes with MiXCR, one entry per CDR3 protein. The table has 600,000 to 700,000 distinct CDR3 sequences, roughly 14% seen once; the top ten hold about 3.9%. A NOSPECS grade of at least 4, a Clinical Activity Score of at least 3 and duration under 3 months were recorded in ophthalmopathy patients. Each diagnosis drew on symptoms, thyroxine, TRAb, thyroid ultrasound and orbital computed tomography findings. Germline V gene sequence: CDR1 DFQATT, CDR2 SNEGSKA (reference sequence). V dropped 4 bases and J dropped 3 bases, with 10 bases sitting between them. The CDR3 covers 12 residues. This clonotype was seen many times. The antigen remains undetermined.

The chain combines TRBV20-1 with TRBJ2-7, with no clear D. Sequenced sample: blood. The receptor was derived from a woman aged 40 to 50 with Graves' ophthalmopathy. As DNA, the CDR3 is TGCAGTGCTAAGGCCAGAGACTACGAGCAGTACTTC. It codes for CSAKARDYEQYF.